The rows below give T cell receptor beta chains drawn from one sample of a study of low-dose radiotherapy and immunotherapy resistance in tumors. TCRdb recomputed calls from the reads with MiXCR, one row per CDR3 protein. The sample has tens of thousands of distinct CDR3 sequences, roughly 31% seen once. The material sequenced was PBMCs, taken before treatment. These receptors all come from a female donor with ovarian cancer. The CDR3 runs from the conserved cysteine through the conserved F or W.

cdr3_aa	v_call	j_call
CSASPTEQFF	TRBV29-1	TRBJ2-1
CSAIGLAQETQYF	TRBV20-1	TRBJ2-5
CASTPPGLAANTGELFFF	TRBV5-1	TRBJ2-2
CASSLGGRPNTGELFF	TRBV5-1	TRBJ2-2
CAISESGYEQYF	TRBV10-3	TRBJ2-7
CASSSGNRGNYGYTF	TRBV27	TRBJ1-2
CASSLNTEAFF	TRBV7-9	TRBJ1-1
CASTIRRGSPLHF	TRBV5-6	TRBJ1-6
CASSYSGVVGTEAFF	TRBV6-6	TRBJ1-1
CASYHRAPGYGYTF	TRBV24-1	TRBJ1-2
CSARLGWEQYF	TRBV20-1	TRBJ2-7
CASSLARASGRSSYEQYF	TRBV12-3/TRBV12-4	TRBJ2-7
CASSLLGLAGGYNEQFF	TRBV5-5	TRBJ2-1
CASSPRQGLSTEAFF	TRBV7-2	TRBJ1-1
CASSPRSRETDTQYF	TRBV18	TRBJ2-3
CSARAPGLAGAGYEQYF	TRBV20-1	TRBJ2-7
CASSRGLTYEQYF	TRBV6-2/TRBV6-3	TRBJ2-7
CASSRTVNTEAFF	TRBV5-1	TRBJ1-1
CATSDPSDRGGKNIQYF	TRBV24-1	TRBJ2-4
CSAGRTGALSYNEQFF	TRBV20-1	TRBJ2-1
CASSPRAPSYEQYF	TRBV27	TRBJ2-7
CASSGEGANTEAFF	TRBV6-2/TRBV6-3	TRBJ1-1
CAANRGDEQFF	TRBV6-2/TRBV6-3	TRBJ2-1
CASSFKRLAADGNEQFF	TRBV12-3/TRBV12-4	TRBJ2-1